The next 17 T cell receptor beta chains were all read from a single sample in a study of Ad26.COV2.S vaccination and SARS-CoV-2 variants (TCRdb year 2021). Libraries were prepared through the immunoSEQ multiplex PCR assay. What TCRdb holds here is the immuneACCESS table cut down to in-frame rearrangements. Part of the clones is not present; checked against another copy, under half of the missing clones reflect an unresolved V gene, and the others are unexplained. This sample comprises about 680,000 clones, roughly 90% of them detected only once. Around 1.5% of the sample lies in the top ten. The treatment or condition label here, explained by the study, means: roughly 18 received Ad26.COV2.S at low or high dose, single or two shots; about 5 received placebo; per-sample allocation not given. Repertoires of vaccine and placebo recipients were sequenced from samples collected on day 63 after the first injection.

The input for sequencing was peripheral blood, taken in a trial of Ad26.COV2.S vaccine versus placebo. These TCRs come from a person between 18 and 65 years old who received the Ad26.COV2.S COVID-19 vaccine or a placebo.

This clone was found a few times. The chain recombines TRBV10-1 with TRBJ1-3; D not certain. The CDR3 length is 16 residues. V was clipped by 0 bases and J by 0 bases, with 9 bases between them. The germline V gene has CDR1 WNHNN and CDR2 SYGVQD (reference sequence). The CDR3 DNA is TGCGCCAGCAGTGAGTCGGGGATTTCCTCTGGAAACACCATATATTTT. It is translated as CASSESGISSGNTIYF.

This clone was picked up a small number of times. V is TRBV9 and J is TRBJ2-5, with no clear D. Trimming left V 0 bases short and J 1 base short, with 7 bases between. Germline V CDR1 and CDR2: SGDLS, YYNGEE. The CDR3 spans 14 residues. The CDR3 DNA reads as TGTGCCAGCAGCGTAGGGTGGGCCCAAGAGACCCAGTACTTC. Its translation is CASSVGWAQETQYF.

The chain is built from TRBV4-3 and TRBJ1-1, with D perhaps matching TRBD1 (5 bases). The CDR3 length is 12 residues. Germline CDR1 and CDR2: LGHNA and YSLEER. V dropped 1 base and J dropped 8 bases, with 8 bases sitting between them. CDR3 loop: CASSQAGIEAFF. The CDR3 bases are TGCGCCAGCAGCCAAGCAGGGATAGAAGCTTTCTTT.

The chain couples TRBV7-8 to TRBJ1-2; no reliable D call. The CDR3 is 12 amino acids. The germline CDR1 and CDR2 sequences are SGHVS and FQNEAQ. V was clipped by 5 bases and J by 4 bases, with 8 bases between them. The CDR3 sequence is CASSRQAYGYTF. In DNA form, the CDR3 reads TGTGCCAGCAGCCGGCAGGCCTATGGCTACACCTTC. Variable domain in full (rest from reference TRBV7-8 and TRBJ1-2): GAGVSQSPRYKVAKRGQDVALRCDPISGHVSLFWYQQALGQGPEFLTYFQNEAQLDKSGLPSDRFFAERPEGSVSTLKIQRTQQEDSAVYLCASSRQAYGYTFGSGTRLTVV.

The chain combines TRBV7-9 with TRBJ1-4, with a weak D call TRBD1 (6 bases). V was pared by 6 bases and J by 7 bases, with 21 bases between. The length of the CDR3 is 16 residues. Germline CDR1 SEHNR, CDR2 FQNEAQ (reference sequence). The CDR3 bases are TGTGCCAGCAGACCCCTTATAGGGCAGGGGAGTGAAAAACTGTTTTTT. Translated, it gives CASRPLIGQGSEKLFF.

The sample holds a few counts of this clone. The genes are TRBV19 and TRBJ2-2; maybe TRBD2 (6 bases). Germline V gene data show CDR1 as LNHDA and CDR2 as SQIVND (reference sequence). With 3 bases removed from V and 7 bases from J, the gap between germline ends came to 15 bases. The CDR3 sequence is 15 residues long. Here the CDR3 DNA reads TGTGCCAGTAGTATCGGCGGGATAGGGGTCGGGGAGCTGTTTTTT. This codes for CASSIGGIGVGELFF.

The chain recombines TRBV6-1 with TRBJ2-7; the D is unclear. Between the trimmed V and J ends, which lost 2 bases and 3 bases, there was a span of 2 bases. The germline gives CDR1 MNHNS, CDR2 SASEGT. The CDR3 consists of 11 residues. The CDR3 protein is CASSEIYEQYF. The CDR3, as DNA: TGTGCCAGCAGTGAAATCTACGAGCAGTACTTC.

As for this clone: This CDR3 is also generated by other DNA sequences in the sample. J is TRBJ2-7 and V is TRBV27; a possible D gene is TRBD1 (5 bases). Trimming removed 0 bases from V and 2 bases from J, with 8 bases in between. Per germline, CDR1 MNHEY and CDR2 SMNVEV (reference sequence). The CDR3 contains 14 residues. The CDR3 coding sequence is TGTGCCAGCAGTTTATCCCGGACAACCTACGAGCAGTACTTC. Translating gives CASSLSRTTYEQYF.

CDR3 bases: TGTGCCAGCAGTTTCAGGGTGTCAGCTTTCTTT. Amino acid sequence: CASSFRVSAFF. The rearrangement joins TRBV12-3 or TRBV12-4 to TRBJ1-1, with D perhaps TRBD1 (5 bases). The CDR3 sequence is 11 residues long. The V gene lost 3 bases and the J gene lost 10 bases, with 9 bases spanning the gap.

This chain joins TRBV7-3 and TRBJ2-5, with 7 nucleotides matching TRBD2. Trimming at V came to 0 bases and at J to 1 base, leaving 2 bases not matched to a gene. The CDR3 sequence is 15 residues long. The germline gives CDR1 SGHTA, CDR2 FQGTGA. The CDR3 bases are TGTGCCAGCAGCTTAACGGGGACTACCCAAGAGACCCAGTACTTC. This gives the protein CASSLTGTTQETQYF.

This clone has just one count. V is TRBV9 and J is TRBJ2-2, with a tentative D call TRBD1 (6 bases). CDR1 is SGDLS, CDR2 YYNGEE, per germline. Trimming pared 0 bases from V and 0 bases from J, leaving 15 bases between. The CDR3 spans 18 residues. The CDR3 reads CASSVALLGTTNTGELFF. In DNA form, the CDR3 reads TGTGCCAGCAGCGTAGCTCTACTCGGGACAACGAACACCGGGGAGCTGTTTTTT.

The gene calls are TRBV19 and TRBJ1-1; D call uncertain. The CDR3 is made up of 13 amino acids. The V gene's germline CDR1 is LNHDA and CDR2 SQIVND (reference sequence). Trimming took 3 bases from V and 7 from J, leaving 12 bases between them. The DNA of the CDR3 is TGTGCCAGTAGTATTATAGGTGCGGGTGAAGCTTTCTTT. This sequence encodes CASSIIGAGEAFF.

This rearrangement joins TRBV6-5 to TRBJ1-5; a weak D match, TRBD1 (5 bases). There are 14 residues in the CDR3. Germline V CDR1 and CDR2: MNHEY, SVGAGI. V dropped 10 bases and J dropped 1 base, with 14 bases sitting between them. This chain's CDR3 is CATASSGSNQPQHF. Written as DNA, the CDR3 is TGTGCCACCGCCTCTTCAGGGAGCAATCAGCCCCAGCATTTT.

The chain is built from TRBV11-3 and TRBJ2-1; TRBD1 matches at 7 bases. Per germline, CDR1 SGHNT and CDR2 YENEEA. Losses at the gene ends were 1 base for V and 4 bases for J; bases not matched to a gene: 1. The CDR3 is 14 residues long. DNA for the CDR3: TGTGCCAGCAGCTTAGGGGGACAGTACAATGAGCAGTTCTTC. This codes for CASSLGGQYNEQFF.

This clone was observed a handful of times. J is TRBJ1-1 and V is TRBV4-1; D not resolved. Germline CDR1 is MGHRA and CDR2 is YSYEKL. The length of the CDR3 is 13 residues. Trimming shortened V by 1 base and J by 5 bases, and 8 bases separated the two germline ends. CDR3 coding DNA: TGCGCCAGCAGCCAAGGAAAAGGGACTGAAGCTTTCTTT. This sequence encodes CASSQGKGTEAFF.

The chain has TRBV10-2 and TRBJ1-5; 8 bases match TRBD1. Germline lookup yields CDR1 WSHSY and CDR2 SAAADI. The CDR3 is 16 residues long. The V segment lost 6 bases and the J segment 2 bases; nucleotides outside the gene matches: 9. CDR3 amino acids: CASSTRQGLGNQPQHF. CDR3 coding DNA: TGCGCCAGCAGCACCAGACAGGGGTTGGGCAATCAGCCCCAGCATTTT.

The chain recombines TRBV7-3 with TRBJ2-1; 7 bases match TRBD1. The CDR3 is made up of 14 amino acids. Trimming cost V 5 bases and J 5 bases; bases outside gene matches: 6. Germline V CDR1 and CDR2: SGHTA, FQGTGA. The CDR3 loop reads CASSPQDRDNEQFF. The CDR3 nucleotides are TGTGCCAGCAGCCCCCAAGACAGGGACAATGAGCAGTTCTTC.